Presented here are 24 T cell receptor beta chains from one specimen sequenced in a study of T cell changes during pregnancy in multiple sclerosis (dated by TCRdb to between 2019 and 2020). The library was built by means of the immunoSEQ multiplex PCR assay. In its TCRdb copy, this immuneACCESS table keeps in-frame sequences only and misses some clones. Where compared with another copy, unresolved V genes explain less than half of these, and the others have no known cause. Recorded for this sample are about 81,000 clones; about 94% of them occurred a single time. In total, the top ten clones hold roughly 2.5% of the sample. Sequenced material: peripheral blood, taken in the third trimester of pregnancy. Every receptor here comes from a female donor with multiple sclerosis, enrolled in a pregnancy study.

The chain recombines TRBV11-2 with TRBJ1-4; 8 nucleotides line up with TRBD1. With V trimmed by 5 bases and J by 4 bases, 18 bases remained unmatched. This CDR3 spans 19 amino acids. CDR1 and CDR2 from the germline V gene are SGHAT and FQNNGV. The CDR3 reads CASSQSVNPRTGRNEKLFF. CDR3 sequence (DNA): TGTGCCAGCAGCCAATCGGTGAACCCGAGGACAGGGCGTAATGAAAAACTGTTTTTT.

DNA of the CDR3: TGCAGCGTGGGGGACAGGGGGAACGTAAAACTGTTTTTT. Its protein product is CSVGDRGNVKLFF. The chain couples TRBV29-1 to TRBJ1-4; the match to TRBD1 covers 11 bases. The CDR3 consists of 13 residues. The V gene's germline CDR1 is SQVTM and CDR2 ANQGSEA. V lost 6 bases and J lost 10; bases outside the gene matches: 7.

This clone was counted a few times. In this CDR3 the conserved last residue, phenylalanine or tryptophan, is missing, so a read error is likely. The DNA is omitted, as the CDR3 cannot be located on it reliably, and the CDR3 follows TCRdb's listing. CDR3 sequence: CASSEPFRV. The chain links TRBV2 to TRBJ1-6; whether TRBD1, the table's D call, matches the DNA was not checked. Looked up from germline, CDR1 is SNHLY and CDR2 is FYNNEI. With termini counted, the CDR3 has 9 amino acids.

The chain links TRBV18 to TRBJ2-1; 8 bases agree with TRBD2. The germline V gene has CDR1 KGHSH and CDR2 LQKENI. The CDR3 spans 15 residues. V lost 3 bases to trimming and J lost 6 bases; unmatched junction nucleotides: 7. The CDR3 loop is CASSPPSGRLNEQFF. Here the CDR3 DNA reads TGTGCCAGCTCACCGCCTAGCGGGCGGCTCAATGAGCAGTTCTTC. Together with reference TRBV18 and TRBJ2-1, the CDR3 gives the full variable domain: NAGVMQNPRHLVRRRGQEARLRCSPMKGHSHVYWYRQLPEEGLKFMVYLQKENIIDESGMPKERFSAEFPKEGPSILRIQQVVRGDSAAYFCASSPPSGRLNEQFFGPGTRLTVL.

The chain links TRBV11-2 to TRBJ1-2; D gene uncertain. Germline values: CDR1 SGHAT, CDR2 FQNNGV. The ends were cut back, 1 base at V and 3 bases at J, with 12 bases in the middle. This CDR3 is 15 amino acids long. As DNA, the CDR3 is TGTGCCAGCAGCTTAGGCCCGGGGAACCACTATGGCTACACCTTC. Its translation: CASSLGPGNHYGYTF. Using reference TRBV11-2 and TRBJ1-2 for the parts outside the CDR3, the full variable domain is EAGVAQSPRYKIIEKRQSVAFWCNPISGHATLYWYQQILGQGPKLLIQFQNNGVVDDSQLPKDRFSAERLKGVDSTLKIQPAKLEDSAVYLCASSLGPGNHYGYTFGSGTRLTVV.

This clone was seen a single time. The rearrangement joins TRBV15 to TRBJ1-2, with D tentatively TRBD1 (5 bases). The CDR3 covers 16 residues. The V end lost 0 bases, the J end lost 4 bases, and 15 bases lay between the germline ends. Germline V gene lookup returns CDR1 LNHNV and CDR2 YYDKDF (reference sequence). For the CDR3, the DNA is TGTGCCACCAGCAGAGATCGGGGGGTCATCGGCTATGGCTACACCTTC. This encodes CATSRDRGVIGYGYTF.

V usage is TRBV4-2 and J usage is TRBJ2-1; perhaps TRBD2 as D (5 bases). Trimming removed 0 bases from V and 6 bases from J, with 12 bases in between. The CDR3 has 15 residues. Germline V gene lookup returns CDR1 LGHNA and CDR2 YNFKEQ. The chain's CDR3 is CASSQDLSGANEQFF. The CDR3 DNA sequence: TGTGCCAGCAGCCAAGACTTAAGCGGAGCCAATGAGCAGTTCTTC.

CDR3 protein: CASSDRQGALAFF. CDR3 nucleotides: TGTGCCAGCAGTGATCGGCAGGGGGCTCTTGCTTTCTTT. The chain recombines TRBV2 with TRBJ1-1; TRBD1 agrees at 8 bases. Trimming removed 3 bases from V and 11 bases from J; junction bases left unmatched: 8. The CDR3 consists of 13 residues. Germline assignment: CDR1 SNHLY and CDR2 FYNNEI. The whole variable domain, remainder taken from reference TRBV2 and TRBJ1-1, is EPEVTQTPSHQVTQMGQEVILRCVPISNHLYFYWYRQILGQKVEFLVSFYNNEISEKSEIFDDQFSVERPDGSNFTLKIRSTKLEDSAMYFCASSDRQGALAFFGQGTRLTVV.

The genes are TRBV29-1 and TRBJ1-2, with D possibly matching TRBD1 (5 bases). The germline V gene has CDR1 SQVTM and CDR2 ANQGSEA. CDR3 length equals 14 residues. V gave up 7 bases and J gave up 0 bases, with 15 bases separating them. The CDR3 nucleotides are TGCAGCGCCGATGGGGCCTATGCTAACTATGGCTACACCTTC. Protein: CSADGAYANYGYTF.

The CDR3 coding sequence is TGTGCCAGCAGCTTAGAACTACAGGGCCGGCACCCCTACGAGCAGTACTTC. It specifies CASSLELQGRHPYEQYF. V and J are TRBV7-2 and TRBJ2-7; D is perhaps TRBD1 (6 bases). The CDR3 spans 17 residues. Germline values: CDR1 SGHTA, CDR2 FQGNSA. Trimming pared 1 base from V and 2 bases from J, leaving 18 bases between.

This chain joins TRBV19 and TRBJ1-6; 7 bases line up with TRBD1. The CDR3 runs 15 residues. Germline V gene lookup returns CDR1 LNHDA and CDR2 SQIVND (reference sequence). Losses at the gene ends were 6 bases for V and 7 bases for J; bases not matched to a gene: 9. DNA for the CDR3: TGTGCCAGTAGCAACCACAGGGGAGGCAATTCACCCCTCCACTTT. Protein sequence: CASSNHRGGNSPLHF.

The chain employs TRBV7-8 and TRBJ1-1, with D possibly TRBD1 on 6 matching bases. Germline-derived CDR1 and CDR2 are SGHVS and FQNEAQ. The CDR3 is 14 amino acids. The ends were cut back, 5 bases at V and 0 bases at J, with 10 bases in the middle. The CDR3 nucleotides are TGTGCCAGCAGCAGTGACAGGCTGAACACTGAAGCTTTCTTT. The encoded protein is CASSSDRLNTEAFF.

The rearrangement links TRBV11-2 to TRBJ1-6; 9 bases are shared with TRBD1. The CDR3 is 14 residues long. V shed 7 bases, J shed 10 bases, and the junction held 8 bases outside the gene matches. CDR1 is SGHAT, CDR2 FQNNGV, per germline. The CDR3 DNA is TGTGCCAGCACTGCCGACAGGGGGGGATCACCCCTCCACTTT. Translating gives CASTADRGGSPLHF.

The CDR3 DNA reads as TGTGCCAGCAGCTTACAAGGGGCAGGGTGGATCGGAAACACCATATATTTT. It specifies CASSLQGAGWIGNTIYF. This chain joins TRBV5-4 and TRBJ1-3; TRBD1 is a possible D gene (5 bases). Trimming took off 2 bases at V and 4 bases at J, with 19 bases between the two ends. Germline-derived CDR1 and CDR2 are SGHNT and YYREEE (reference sequence). The CDR3 sequence is 17 residues long.

The V gene is TRBV9, the J gene TRBJ1-6, with 7 bases matching TRBD1. Germline-derived CDR1 and CDR2 are SGDLS and YYNGEE. The ends lost 0 bases at V and 9 bases at J; junction bases unmatched: 3. This CDR3 region has 14 residues. The CDR3 DNA follows: TGTGCCAGCAGCGTAGGACAGGGTGGTTCACCCCTCCACTTT. Protein sequence: CASSVGQGGSPLHF.

The J gene is TRBJ1-5, the V gene TRBV9; no firm D call. The CDR3 loop spans 12 amino acids. V was pared by 2 bases and J by 5 bases, with 5 bases between. CDR1 SGDLS and CDR2 YYNGEE come from the germline V gene. The CDR3 DNA reads as TGTGCCAGCAGCGTCGGGGATCAGCCCCAGCATTTT. It is translated as CASSVGDQPQHF.

The chain has TRBV9 and TRBJ2-7, with 8 bases aligning to TRBD1. Trimming at V came to 0 bases and at J to 2 bases, leaving 4 bases not matched to a gene. Germline V gene sequence: CDR1 SGDLS, CDR2 YYNGEE. The CDR3 extends over 15 amino acids. The CDR3 loop reads CASSVDTGGPYEQYF. CDR3 in DNA: TGTGCCAGCAGCGTAGATACAGGGGGTCCCTACGAGCAGTACTTC.

This clone appeared once. This sequence joins TRBV6-1 and TRBJ1-5; a possible D gene is TRBD1 (5 bases). The CDR3 is made up of 12 amino acids. Germline V lookup: CDR1 MNHNS, CDR2 SASEGT. Trimming took off 7 bases at V and 4 bases at J, with 8 bases between the two ends. CDR3 sequence reads: CASTGGNQPQHF. CDR3 bases: TGTGCCAGCACCGGGGGGAATCAGCCCCAGCATTTT.

The rearrangement uses TRBV27 and TRBJ1-4; D possibly corresponds to TRBD1 (6 bases). The V end lost 2 bases, the J end lost 7 bases, and 23 bases lay between the germline ends. Germline V CDR1 and CDR2: MNHEY, SMNVEV (reference sequence). The CDR3 extends over 18 amino acids. CDR3 DNA sequence: TGTGCCAGCAGTTTAATCTCTTGGGGGGGCTCTGGTAGTGAAAAACTGTTTTTT. This translates into CASSLISWGGSGSEKLFF.

CDR3 nucleotide sequence: TGTGCCAGTAGTATAGGTACCGGGACAAGTGTACTGTTTTTT. Residues: CASSIGTGTSVLFF. The rearrangement uses TRBV19 and TRBJ1-4; TRBD1 is a possible D gene (6 bases). Trimming pared 1 base from V and 13 bases from J, leaving 16 bases between. Germline values: CDR1 LNHDA, CDR2 SQIVND (reference sequence). CDR3 length equals 14 residues.

The rearrangement links TRBV7-6 to TRBJ1-5; tentatively, D is TRBD1 (6 bases). This CDR3 is 15 amino acids long. Trimming cost V 4 bases and J 0 bases, with 10 bases left between them. Germline V gives CDR1 SGHVS, CDR2 FNYEAQ. DNA of the CDR3: TGTGCCAGCAGCTCCGGACAGTATAGCAATCAGCCCCAGCATTTT. This gives the protein CASSSGQYSNQPQHF.

The CDR3: CASSPSGFDEQYF. The CDR3 nucleotides are TGTGCCAGCAGCCCCTCGGGGTTCGACGAGCAGTACTTC. The chain recombines TRBV7-8 with TRBJ2-7; TRBD2 might be the D (5 bases). The CDR3 has 13 amino acids. V was trimmed by 5 bases and J by 5 bases, leaving 13 bases between them. The V gene's germline CDR1 is SGHVS and CDR2 FQNEAQ. The variable domain in full, with the rest retrieved from reference TRBV7-8 and TRBJ2-7, is GAGVSQSPRYKVAKRGQDVALRCDPISGHVSLFWYQQALGQGPEFLTYFQNEAQLDKSGLPSDRFFAERPEGSVSTLKIQRTQQEDSAVYLCASSPSGFDEQYFGPGTRLTVT.

The chain carries TRBV19 and TRBJ2-7, with TRBD1 matching 7 bases. The CDR3 length is 14 residues. V trimming: 4 bases; J trimming: 0 bases; junction bases outside the gene matches: 3. CDR1 LNHDA and CDR2 SQIVND come from the germline V gene (reference sequence). In DNA, the CDR3 is TGTGCCAGTAGTAGGACAGGCTCCTCCTACGAGCAGTACTTC. Amino acids: CASSRTGSSYEQYF.

The chain uses TRBV5-5 and TRBJ1-2; tentative D call: TRBD1 (5 bases). Per the germline V gene, CDR1 is SGHKS and CDR2 is YYEKEE (reference sequence). The CDR3 sequence is 16 residues long. Trimming took 4 bases from V and 7 from J, leaving 23 bases between them. DNA for the CDR3: TGTGCCAGCAGCCCATCTCTGGGGGAGGGGAGCTTTGGCTACACCTTC. Its translation: CASSPSLGEGSFGYTF.